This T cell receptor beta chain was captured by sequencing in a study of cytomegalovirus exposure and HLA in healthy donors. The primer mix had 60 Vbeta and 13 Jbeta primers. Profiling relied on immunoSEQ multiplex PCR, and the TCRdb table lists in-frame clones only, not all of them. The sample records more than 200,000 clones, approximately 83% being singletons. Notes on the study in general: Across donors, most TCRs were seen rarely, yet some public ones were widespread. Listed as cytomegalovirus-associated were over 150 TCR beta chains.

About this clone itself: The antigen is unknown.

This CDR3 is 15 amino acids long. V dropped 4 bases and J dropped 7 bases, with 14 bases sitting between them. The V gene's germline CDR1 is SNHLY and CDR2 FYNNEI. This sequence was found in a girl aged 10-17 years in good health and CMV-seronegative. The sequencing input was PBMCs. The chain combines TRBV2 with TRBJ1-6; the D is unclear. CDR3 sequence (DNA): TGTGCCAGCAGTGGTGTCTCCACCGGGAATTCACCCCTCCACTTT. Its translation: CASSGVSTGNSPLHF.